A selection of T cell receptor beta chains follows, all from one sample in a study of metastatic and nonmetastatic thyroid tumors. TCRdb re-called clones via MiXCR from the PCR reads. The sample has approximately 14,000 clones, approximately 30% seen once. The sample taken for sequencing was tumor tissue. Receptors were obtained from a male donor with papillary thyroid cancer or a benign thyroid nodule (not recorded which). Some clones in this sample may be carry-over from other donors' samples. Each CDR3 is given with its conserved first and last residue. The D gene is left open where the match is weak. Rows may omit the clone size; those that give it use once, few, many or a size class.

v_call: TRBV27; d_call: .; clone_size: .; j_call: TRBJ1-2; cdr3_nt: TGTGCCAGCAGTATGGGCGTAGTCAATGGCTACACCTTC; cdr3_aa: CASSMGVVNGYTF
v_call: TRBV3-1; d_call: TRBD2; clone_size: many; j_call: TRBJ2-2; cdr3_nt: TGTGCCAGCGCCCCCGGCGGAACTAGCGGCATCACCGGGGAGCTGTTTTTT; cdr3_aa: CASAPGGTSGITGELFF
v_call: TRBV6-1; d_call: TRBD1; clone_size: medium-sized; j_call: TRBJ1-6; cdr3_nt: TGTGCCAGCAGAAGGGGGCAGGACCCTTCACCCCTCCACTTT; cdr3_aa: CASRRGQDPSPLHF
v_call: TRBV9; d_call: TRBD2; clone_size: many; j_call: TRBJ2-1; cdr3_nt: TGTGCCAGCAGCGTAGTAATAGCGGGAGGAAAGAATGAGCAGTTCTTC; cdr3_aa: CASSVVIAGGKNEQFF
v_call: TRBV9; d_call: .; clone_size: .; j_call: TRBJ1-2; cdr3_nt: TGTGCCAGCAGCGTGGGTAACTATGGCTACACCTTC; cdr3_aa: CASSVGNYGYTF
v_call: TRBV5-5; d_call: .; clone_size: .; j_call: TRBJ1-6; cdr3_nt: TGTGCCAGCAGCTTTACAGCAGATCATGGGTCACCCCTCCACTTT; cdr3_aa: CASSFTADHGSPLHF
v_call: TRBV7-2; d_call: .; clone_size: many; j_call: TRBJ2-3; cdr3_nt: TGTGCCAGCAGCTTCAAGATAGGGGCGGATACGCAGTATTTT; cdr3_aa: CASSFKIGADTQYF
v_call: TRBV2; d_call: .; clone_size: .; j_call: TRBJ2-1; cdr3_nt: TGTGTCAGCACCCCGGGTAGCGGCCTCTACATTGAGCAGTTCTTC; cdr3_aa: CVSTPGSGLYIEQFF
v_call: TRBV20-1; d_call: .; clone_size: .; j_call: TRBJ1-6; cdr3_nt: TGCAGTGTCACCCAGACAGGTGATTCACCCCTCCACTTT; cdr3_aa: CSVTQTGDSPLHF
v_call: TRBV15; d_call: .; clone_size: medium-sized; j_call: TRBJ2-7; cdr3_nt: TGTGCCACCAGCAGTGGTATACTGGGCTCCTACGAGCAGTACTTC; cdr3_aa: CATSSGILGSYEQYF
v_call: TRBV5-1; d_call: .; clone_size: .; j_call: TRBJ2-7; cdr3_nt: TGCGCCAGCAGTACACGAGGGCCCTCCTACGAGCAGTACTTC; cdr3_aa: CASSTRGPSYEQYF
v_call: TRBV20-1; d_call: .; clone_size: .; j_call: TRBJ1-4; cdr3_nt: TGCTGTGCTGGAGGGGGATCGAGAGAAAAACTGTTTTTT; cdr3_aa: CCAGGGSREKLFF
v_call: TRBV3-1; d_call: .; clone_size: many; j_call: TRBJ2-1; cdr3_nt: TGTGCCAGCAGCCAAGATTGGGGGGTGAATGAGCAGTTCTTC; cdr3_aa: CASSQDWGVNEQFF
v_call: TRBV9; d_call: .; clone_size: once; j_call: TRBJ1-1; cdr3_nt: TGTGCCAGCAGCGTAGGTGGCCTGGACACTGACGCTTTCTTT; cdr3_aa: CASSVGGLDTDAFF
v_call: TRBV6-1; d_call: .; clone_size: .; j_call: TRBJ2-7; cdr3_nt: TGTGCCAGCAGACAGGTCCCTTCCTACGGGCAGTACTTC; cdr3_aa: CASRQVPSYGQYF
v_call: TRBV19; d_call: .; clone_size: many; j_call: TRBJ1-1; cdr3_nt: TGTGCCAGTAGGTTAGACCAGCAGCAAGGGGTGAACACTGAAGCTTTCTTT; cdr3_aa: CASRLDQQQGVNTEAFF
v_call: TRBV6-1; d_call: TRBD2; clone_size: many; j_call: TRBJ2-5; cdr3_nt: TGTGCCAGCAGTACCTTACCGGGGGAGCGGGGCTACCAAGAGACCCAGTACTTC; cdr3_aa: CASSTLPGERGYQETQYF
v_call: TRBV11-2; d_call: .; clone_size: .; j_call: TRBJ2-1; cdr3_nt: TGTGCCAGCAGACAACCCGTGACTATCGGGAGTTATGAGCAGTTCTTC; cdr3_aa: CASRQPVTIGSYEQFF
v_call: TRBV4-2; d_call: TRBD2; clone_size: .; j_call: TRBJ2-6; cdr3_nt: TGTGCCAGCAGCCAAGGGACTAGCAGCTCTGGGGCCAACGTCCTGACTTTC; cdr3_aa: CASSQGTSSSGANVLTF
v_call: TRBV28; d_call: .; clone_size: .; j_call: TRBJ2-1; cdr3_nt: TGTGCCAGCAACCTTTGGAATGAGCAGTTCTTC; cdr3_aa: CASNLWNEQFF
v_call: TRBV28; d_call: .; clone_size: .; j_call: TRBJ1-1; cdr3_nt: TGTGCCAGCAGGAAGAACACTGAAGCTTTCTTT; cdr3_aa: CASRKNTEAFF
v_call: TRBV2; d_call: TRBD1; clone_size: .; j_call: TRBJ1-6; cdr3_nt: TGTGCCAGCAGCGAGGGACAGGGGGTAAATTCACCCCTCCACTTT; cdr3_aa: CASSEGQGVNSPLHF
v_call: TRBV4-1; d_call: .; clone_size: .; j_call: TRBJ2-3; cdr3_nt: TGCGCCTGCAGCCAAGATCGGACAGTGTTAGGGGATACGCAGTATTTT; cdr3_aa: CACSQDRTVLGDTQYF
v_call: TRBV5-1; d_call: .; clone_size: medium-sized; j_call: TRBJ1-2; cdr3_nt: TGCGCCAGCAGCTTGGATACGGGGGCTTTGGGTGGCTACACCTTC; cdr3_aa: CASSLDTGALGGYTF
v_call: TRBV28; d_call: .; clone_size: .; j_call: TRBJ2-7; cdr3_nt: TGTGCCAGTGACAGGTCCAGCTCCTACGAGCAGTACTTC; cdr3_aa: CASDRSSSYEQYF
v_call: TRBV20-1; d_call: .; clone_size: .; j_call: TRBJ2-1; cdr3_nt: TGCAGCGCGATACGGGGGAATCAACGTTACAATGAGCAGTTCTTC; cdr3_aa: CSAIRGNQRYNEQFF
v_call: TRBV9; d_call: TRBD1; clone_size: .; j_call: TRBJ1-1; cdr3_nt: TGTGCCAGCAGCGTAGTTCCCGGAGTACAGGGGTGGACTGAAGCTTTCTTT; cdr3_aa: CASSVVPGVQGWTEAFF
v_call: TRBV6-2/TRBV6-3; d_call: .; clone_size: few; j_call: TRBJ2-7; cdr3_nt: TGTGCCAGCAGTTCACCGGGAGAAGGGTACGAGCAGTACTTC; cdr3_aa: CASSSPGEGYEQYF
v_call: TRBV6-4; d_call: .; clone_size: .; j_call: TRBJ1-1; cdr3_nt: TGTGCCAGCAGCGACGGGGAGAACACTGAAGCTTTCTTT; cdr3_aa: CASSDGENTEAFF
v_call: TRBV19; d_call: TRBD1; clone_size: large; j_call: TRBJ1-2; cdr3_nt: TGTGCCAGTAGTATGGCAGGGGGCGATGGCTACACCTTC; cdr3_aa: CASSMAGGDGYTF
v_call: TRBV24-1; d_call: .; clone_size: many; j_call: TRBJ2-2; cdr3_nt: TGTGCCACCAGTGACCAGGGACACGGGGAGCTGTTTTTT; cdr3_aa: CATSDQGHGELFF
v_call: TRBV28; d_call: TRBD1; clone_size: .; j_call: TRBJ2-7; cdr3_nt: TGTGCCAGCAGTTCCCGGGACAGGGGGATCTACGAGCAGTACTTC; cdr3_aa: CASSSRDRGIYEQYF
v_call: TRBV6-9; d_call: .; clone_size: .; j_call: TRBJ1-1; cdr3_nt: TGTGCCAGCAGTTACCAAGACAGTCCTGAAGCTTTCTTT; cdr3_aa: CASSYQDSPEAFF
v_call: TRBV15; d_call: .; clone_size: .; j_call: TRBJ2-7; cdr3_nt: TGTGCCACCAGCAGAGATCGTCGTTTCTACCAGCAGTACTTC; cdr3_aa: CATSRDRRFYQQYF
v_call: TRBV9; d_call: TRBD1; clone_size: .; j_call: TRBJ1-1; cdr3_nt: TGTGCCAGCAGCGTAGGGACAGGGGGCGGTACTGATGGTTTCTTT; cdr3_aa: CASSVGTGGGTDGFF
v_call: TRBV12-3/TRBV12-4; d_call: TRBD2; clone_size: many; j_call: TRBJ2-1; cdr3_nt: TGTGCCAGCAGCCTGGGTAGCGGGATCTCCTACAATGAGCAGTTCTTC; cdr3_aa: CASSLGSGISYNEQFF
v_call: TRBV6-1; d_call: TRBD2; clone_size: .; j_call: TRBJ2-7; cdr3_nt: TGTGCCAGCAGGCGTCAGCGGGAAAGGGGATACGAGCAGTACTTC; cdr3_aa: CASRRQRERGYEQYF
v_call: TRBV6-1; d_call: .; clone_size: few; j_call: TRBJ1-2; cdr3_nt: TGTGTCAGCAGTGATATCAGAGTGAGGGCGCTCGGCTACACCTTC; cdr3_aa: CVSSDIRVRALGYTF
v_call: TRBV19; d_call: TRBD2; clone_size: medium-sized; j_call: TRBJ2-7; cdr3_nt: TGTGCCAGTAGTACCGCCCGCTTCGGGAGGGAGCAGTACTTC; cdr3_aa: CASSTARFGREQYF
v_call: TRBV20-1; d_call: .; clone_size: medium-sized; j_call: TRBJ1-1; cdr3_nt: TGCAGTGCTAGGGACACAGGGACCCGTGAAGCTTTCTTT; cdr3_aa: CSARDTGTREAFF
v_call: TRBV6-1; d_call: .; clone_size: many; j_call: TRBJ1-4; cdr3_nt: TGTGCCAGCAGTGAGGACAGCCTAAATGAAAAACTGTTTTTT; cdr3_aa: CASSEDSLNEKLFF
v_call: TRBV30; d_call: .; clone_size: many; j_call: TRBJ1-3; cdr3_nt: TGTGCCTGGAGAAAAGGCCTCTTCTCTGGAAACACCATATATTTT; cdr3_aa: CAWRKGLFSGNTIYF
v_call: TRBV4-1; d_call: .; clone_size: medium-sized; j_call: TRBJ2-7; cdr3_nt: TGCGCCAGCAGCCAAGAGTTTAGGGGGGGCTACGAGCAGTACTTC; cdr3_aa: CASSQEFRGGYEQYF
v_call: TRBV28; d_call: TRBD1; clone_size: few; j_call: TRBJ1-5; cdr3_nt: TGTGCCAGCAGCAACGAGACAGGGGGACTCAATCAGCCACAGCATTTT; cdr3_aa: CASSNETGGLNQPQHF
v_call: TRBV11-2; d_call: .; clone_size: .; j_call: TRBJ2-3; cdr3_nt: TGTGCCAGCAGACCCCGACTAGTTAGAGATACGCAGTATTTT; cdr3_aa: CASRPRLVRDTQYF
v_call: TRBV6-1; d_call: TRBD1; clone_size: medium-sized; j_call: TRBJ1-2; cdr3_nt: TGTGCCAGCAGTACCCGGACAGGACGGGCCTATGGCTACACCTTC; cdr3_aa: CASSTRTGRAYGYTF
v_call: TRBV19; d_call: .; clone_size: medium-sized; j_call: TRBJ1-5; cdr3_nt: TGTGCCAGTAGTGCCCCGGGGGCGGGCAATCAGCCCCAGCATTTT; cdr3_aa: CASSAPGAGNQPQHF
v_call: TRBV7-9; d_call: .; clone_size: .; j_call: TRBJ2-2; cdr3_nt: TGTGCCAGCATCACCGTAAGGGAGCCCACCGGGGAGCTGTTTTTT; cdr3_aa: CASITVREPTGELFF
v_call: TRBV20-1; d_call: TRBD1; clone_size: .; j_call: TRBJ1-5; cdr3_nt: TGCAGTGCTAGAGACAATCGGGACAGAAATCAGCCCCAGCATTTT; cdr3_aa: CSARDNRDRNQPQHF
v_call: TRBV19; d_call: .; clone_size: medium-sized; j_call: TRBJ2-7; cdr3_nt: TGTGCCAGTAGTATGAGGGGGGACACCGCCTACGAGCAGTACTTC; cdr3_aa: CASSMRGDTAYEQYF
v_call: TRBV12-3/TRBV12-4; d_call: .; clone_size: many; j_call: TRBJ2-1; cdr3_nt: TGTGCCAGCAGTGCCCAAGTGGGGCGTGAGCAGTTCTTC; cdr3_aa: CASSAQVGREQFF
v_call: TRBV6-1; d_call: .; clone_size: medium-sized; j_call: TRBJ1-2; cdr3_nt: TGTGCCAGCAGTATAGGAGGGTGGGACTATGGCTACACCTTC; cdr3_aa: CASSIGGWDYGYTF
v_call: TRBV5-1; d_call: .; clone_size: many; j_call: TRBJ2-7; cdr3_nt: TGCGCCAGCAGCTTACAAGGGGCAGAGGGCTACGAGCAGTACTTC; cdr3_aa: CASSLQGAEGYEQYF
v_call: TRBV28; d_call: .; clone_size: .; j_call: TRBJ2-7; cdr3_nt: TGTGCCAGCACTACCCTCGGGTCCGAGCAGTACTTC; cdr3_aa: CASTTLGSEQYF
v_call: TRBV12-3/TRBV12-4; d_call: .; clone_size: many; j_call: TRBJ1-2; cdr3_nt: TGTGCCAGCAGTTCGAGCGCCGATGGCTACACCTTC; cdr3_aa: CASSSSADGYTF
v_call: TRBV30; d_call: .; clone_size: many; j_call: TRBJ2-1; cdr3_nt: TGTGCCTGGAGTGTATACGGGTCTAATGAGCAGTTCTTC; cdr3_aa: CAWSVYGSNEQFF
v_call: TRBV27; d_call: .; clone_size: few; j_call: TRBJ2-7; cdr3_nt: TGTGCCAGCAGCTACTACATGGCCGCAACCTACGAGCAGTACTTC; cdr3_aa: CASSYYMAATYEQYF
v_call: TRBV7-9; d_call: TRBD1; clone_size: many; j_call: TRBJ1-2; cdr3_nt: TGTGCCAGCAGCTTATCAGGGGGAGGCTACACCTTC; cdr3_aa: CASSLSGGGYTF
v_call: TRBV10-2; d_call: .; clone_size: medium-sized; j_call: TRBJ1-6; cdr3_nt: TGCGCCAGCAGTGATCCAGGCGATAATTCACCCCTCCACTTT; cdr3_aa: CASSDPGDNSPLHF